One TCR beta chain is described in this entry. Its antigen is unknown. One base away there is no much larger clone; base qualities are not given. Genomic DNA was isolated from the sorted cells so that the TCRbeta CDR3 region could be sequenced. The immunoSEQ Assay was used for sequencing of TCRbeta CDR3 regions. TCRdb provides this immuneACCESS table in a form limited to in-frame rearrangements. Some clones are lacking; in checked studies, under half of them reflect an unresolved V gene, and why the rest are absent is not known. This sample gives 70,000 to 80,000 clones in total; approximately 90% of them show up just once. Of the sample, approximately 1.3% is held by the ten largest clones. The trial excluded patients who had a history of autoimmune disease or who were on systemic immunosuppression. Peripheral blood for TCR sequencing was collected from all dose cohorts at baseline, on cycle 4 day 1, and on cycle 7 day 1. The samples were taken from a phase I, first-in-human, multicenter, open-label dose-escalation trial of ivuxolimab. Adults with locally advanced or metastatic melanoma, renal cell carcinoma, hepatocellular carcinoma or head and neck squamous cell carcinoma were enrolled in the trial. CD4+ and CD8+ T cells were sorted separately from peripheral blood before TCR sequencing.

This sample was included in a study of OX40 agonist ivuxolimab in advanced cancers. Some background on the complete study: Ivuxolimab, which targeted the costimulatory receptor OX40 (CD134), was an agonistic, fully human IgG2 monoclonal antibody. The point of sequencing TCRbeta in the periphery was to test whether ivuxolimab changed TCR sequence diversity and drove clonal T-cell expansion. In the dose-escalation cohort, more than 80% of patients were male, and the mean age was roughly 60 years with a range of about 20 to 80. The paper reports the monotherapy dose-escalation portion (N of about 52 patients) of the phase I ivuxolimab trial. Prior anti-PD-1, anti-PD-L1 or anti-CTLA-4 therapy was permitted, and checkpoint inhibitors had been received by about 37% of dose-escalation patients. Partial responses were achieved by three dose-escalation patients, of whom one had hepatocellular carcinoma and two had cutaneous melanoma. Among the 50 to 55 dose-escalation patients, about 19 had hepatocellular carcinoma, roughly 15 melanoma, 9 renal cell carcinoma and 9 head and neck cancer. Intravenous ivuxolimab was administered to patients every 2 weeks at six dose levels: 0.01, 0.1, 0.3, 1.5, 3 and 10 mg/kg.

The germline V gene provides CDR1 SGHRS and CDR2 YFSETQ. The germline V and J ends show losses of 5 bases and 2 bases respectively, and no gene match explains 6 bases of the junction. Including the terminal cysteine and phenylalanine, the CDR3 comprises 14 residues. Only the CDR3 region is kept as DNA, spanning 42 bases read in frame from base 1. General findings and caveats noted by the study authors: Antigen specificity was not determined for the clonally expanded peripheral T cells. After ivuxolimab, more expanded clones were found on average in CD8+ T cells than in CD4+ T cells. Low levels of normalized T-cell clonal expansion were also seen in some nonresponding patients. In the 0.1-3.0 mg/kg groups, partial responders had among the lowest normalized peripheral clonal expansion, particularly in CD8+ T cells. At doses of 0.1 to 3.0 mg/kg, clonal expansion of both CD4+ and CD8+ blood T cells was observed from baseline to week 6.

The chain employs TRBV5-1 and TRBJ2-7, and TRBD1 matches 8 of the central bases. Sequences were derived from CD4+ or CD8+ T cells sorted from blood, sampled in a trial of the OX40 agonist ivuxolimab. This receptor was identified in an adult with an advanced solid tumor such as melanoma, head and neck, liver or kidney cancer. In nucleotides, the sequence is TGCGCCAGCAGACCACGGACAGGGACCTACGAGCAGTACTTC. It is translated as CASRPRTGTYEQYF.